This T cell receptor (beta chain) was captured in a study of T cells in Graves' hyperthyroidism and ophthalmopathy. The wider study: Peripheral blood was obtained at initial diagnosis, preceding any treatment.

It was RNA transcripts that yielded the amplified TCR beta CDR3 regions. The HTBI primer set drove a first-round RT-PCR of the TCR CDR3. From the multiplex PCR reads, TCRdb called clonotypes with MiXCR, one entry per CDR3 protein. The sample carries about 560,000 distinct CDR3 sequences, around 17% recorded once. The V end was cut by 0 bases, the J end by 4 bases, with 15 bases between. Germline V CDR1 and CDR2: MNHEY, SVGAGI. The length of the CDR3 is 16 residues. Graves' hyperthyroidism showing no ophthalmopathy progression within 18 months was considered stable. Uncontrolled infection, other autoimmune disease, pregnancy or lactation disqualified patients from enrolment. Over 9 ml of fresh peripheral blood supplied the PBMCs. This clonotype was recorded many times.

V usage is TRBV6-5 and J usage is TRBJ1-2, with D uncertain. This clonotype was obtained from a woman aged 18-35 years with Graves' hyperthyroidism. Sequences were obtained from blood. The DNA of the CDR3 is TGTGCCAGCAGTTACTCGATTCTGGGCACGGGCTATGGCTACACCTTC. As protein: CASSYSILGTGYGYTF.